These 17 T cell receptor beta chains came from one sample sequenced in a study of read filtering for tumor transcriptome and immune sequencing. This library used around 0.4 ug RNA and molecular barcoded adaptors spanning alpha/delta and beta/gamma chains. TCRdb ran MiXCR on the reads and lists one entry per CDR3 protein. Here the sample spans 39,000 or so distinct CDR3 sequences, 13% to 15% being singletons. Sequenced material: a population of CD138-negative cells sorted from bone marrow. These receptors all stem from a donor aged 40 or older with multiple myeloma.

This clonotype was seen ten or more times. The J gene is TRBJ1-1, the V gene TRBV6-1; TRBD1 matches 12 bases. CDR1 and CDR2 (germline): MNHNS, SASEGT. The CDR3 loop spans 15 amino acids. With 4 bases clipped from V and 4 bases from J, the junction kept 4 bases outside the gene matches. CDR3 amino acids: CASSGDRGRITEAFF. The CDR3 coding sequence is TGTGCCAGCAGTGGGGACAGGGGGCGCATCACTGAAGCTTTCTTT.

On this clonotype itself: A far larger clone is one base from this, pointing to a likely read error. The chain is built from TRBV7-9 and TRBJ2-1; 7 bases are shared with TRBD2. This CDR3 comprises 15 residues. V shed 5 bases and J 8 bases; nucleotides not matched to a gene: 12. Germline-derived CDR1 and CDR2 are SEHNR and FQNEAQ (reference sequence). The CDR3 sequence: CASSLQRREVDEQFF. The CDR3 coding sequence is TGTGCCAGCAGCCTTCAACGACGGGAGGTAGATGAGCAGTTCTTC.

Remarks on this clonotype: Sequence at one end of the junction differs from germline and may be a read error. The chain employs TRBV7-2 and TRBJ2-5, with D possibly matching TRBD1 (5 bases). CDR3 length equals 14 residues. Germline-derived CDR1 and CDR2 are SGHTA and FQGNSA. CDR3 in DNA: TGTGCCAGCTCCCCCCAAGGGGTTCAAGAGGCCCAGTACTTC. This codes for CASSPQGVQEAQYF. The complete variable domain, with remaining parts taken from reference TRBV7-2 and TRBJ2-5, reads GAGVSQSPSNKVTEKGKDVELRCDPISGHTALYWYRQSLGQGLEFLIYFQGNSAPDKSGLPSDRFSAERTGGSVSTLTIQRTQQEDSAVYLCASSPQGVQEAQYFGPGTRLLVL.

This clonotype was found a few times. The likely explanation is a read error, given a far larger clone one base away. V gene TRBV12-3 or TRBV12-4 combines with J gene TRBJ2-1; either TRBD1 or TRBD2 may supply D (6 bases each). Trimming pared 2 bases from V and 8 bases from J, leaving 19 bases between. The CDR3 has 16 residues. The CDR3 DNA reads as TGTGCCAGCAGTTTATCCGTGGGGGGCAGTCTCCATGAGCAGTTCTTC. Translating gives CASSLSVGGSLHEQFF.

In its sample, this clonotype ranks as medium-sized. Here the CDR3 reads CASSSLEGVRYNEQFF. Here the CDR3 DNA reads TGTGCCAGCAGTTCACTGGAGGGTGTCCGATACAATGAGCAGTTCTTC. V usage is TRBV27 and J usage is TRBJ2-1; TRBD2 is a possible D gene (6 bases). Germline-derived CDR1 and CDR2 are MNHEY and SMNVEV (reference sequence). The CDR3 length is 16 residues. The ends were cut back, 4 bases at V and 4 bases at J, with 17 bases in the middle.

About this clonotype itself: In this CDR3 the conserved last residue, phenylalanine or tryptophan, is missing, so a read error is likely. It is unclear where the CDR3 begins or ends on the DNA, so no DNA is shown, and the CDR3 is as TCRdb lists it. The chain uses TRBV6-5 and TRBJ2-1; the DNA was not used to check the table's D call, TRBD1. Germline V gene data show CDR1 as MNHEY and CDR2 as SVGAGI. The length of the CDR3 is 16 amino acids, counting both ends. The CDR3 loop reads CASRENPLDRGYEQLS.

This clonotype was seen repeatedly, ten times or more. The rearrangement uses TRBV6-1 and TRBJ2-1, with D perhaps assigned TRBD1 or TRBD2 (5 bases each). V lost 8 bases, J lost 11 bases, and 13 bases lay in between. The CDR3 consists of 11 residues. The V gene's germline CDR1 is MNHNS and CDR2 SASEGT. CDR3 region: CASQPGTKQFF. CDR3 coding DNA: TGTGCCAGCCAGCCCGGGACGAAGCAGTTCTTC.

In this sample, this clonotype turned up many times. This rearrangement joins TRBV7-9 to TRBJ2-7; possible D gene TRBD2, 5 bases. V was clipped by 5 bases and J by 2 bases, with 13 bases between them. Germline CDR1 reads SEHNR; CDR2 reads FQNEAQ (reference sequence). This CDR3 spans 14 amino acids. The CDR3 region has the DNA TGTGCCAGCAGCCTGCGGACTGAGGCCTACGAGCAGTACTTC. Protein sequence: CASSLRTEAYEQYF.

This clonotype was seen repeatedly, ten times or more. The CDR3 spells CSVHRQGRKTQYF. The DNA for the CDR3 is TGCAGCGTGCACCGGCAGGGGCGGAAGACCCAGTACTTC. The chain links TRBV29-1 to TRBJ2-5, with D possibly TRBD1 on 6 matching bases. Per germline, CDR1 SQVTM and CDR2 ANQGSEA. This CDR3 is built from 13 residues. V lost 6 bases, J lost 6 bases, and 17 bases lay in between.

This clonotype was counted many times. A single base separates this from a much larger clone, so it may be a read error. This rearrangement joins TRBV12-3 or TRBV12-4 to TRBJ1-5; D is unclear. There are 12 residues in the CDR3. The CDR3 sequence is CASSTLGQPRHF. In nucleotides, the CDR3 is TGTGCCAGCAGCACCCTTGGGCAGCCCCGGCATTTT.

This clonotype was picked up many times. V usage is TRBV5-1 and J usage is TRBJ2-1; 9 nucleotides match TRBD1. Germline CDR1 is SGHRS and CDR2 is YFSETQ. V was pared by 4 bases and J by 2 bases, with 4 bases of the junction left unmatched. CDR3 length equals 15 residues. In DNA, the CDR3 is TGCGCCAGCAGCATGGGACAGGGTACCTACAATGAGCAGTTCTTC. Translation gives CASSMGQGTYNEQFF.

As to this clonotype: The junction shows a germline mismatch at one end, possibly a read error. The chain joins TRBV28 to TRBJ2-1; 7 bases are a match to TRBD1. The CDR3 has 16 residues. Germline CDR1 and CDR2: MDHEN and SYDVKM. CDR3 residues: CASSSGQVGSFNEQFF. The CDR3, as DNA: TGTGCCAGCAGCTCCGGACAGGTGGGTTCCTTCAATGAGCAGTTCTTC.

This clonotype was detected many times. This chain joins TRBV9 and TRBJ2-1; the D call may be TRBD1 or TRBD2 (5 bases each). The CDR3 consists of 14 residues. V was clipped by 4 bases and J by 5 bases, with 13 bases between them. From germline, CDR1 is SGDLS and CDR2 YYNGEE. The CDR3 DNA reads TGTGCCAGCAGCCCTTGGGACGGAGACAATGAGCAGTTCTTC. Translating gives CASSPWDGDNEQFF.

There are many counts of this clonotype. The chain employs TRBV5-1 and TRBJ1-1; D call uncertain. The germline V gene encodes CDR1 SGHRS and CDR2 YFSETQ. Trimming removed 5 bases at V and 1 base at J, with 6 bases between. The CDR3 extends over 12 amino acids. CDR3 amino acids: CASRRENTEAFF. In DNA form, the CDR3 reads TGCGCCAGCAGACGAGAGAACACTGAAGCTTTCTTT.

This clonotype has ten or more counts. V gene TRBV9 combines with J gene TRBJ2-7; D might be TRBD2 (6 bases). The V gene lost 0 bases and the J gene lost 5 bases, with 12 bases spanning the gap. This CDR3 spans 14 amino acids. The germline gives CDR1 SGDLS, CDR2 YYNGEE. The CDR3 protein is CASSVAGLANEQYF. The CDR3 DNA is TGTGCCAGCAGCGTAGCGGGACTCGCCAACGAGCAGTACTTC.

The sample holds many counts of this clonotype. An end of the junction differs from the germline gene, which may be a read error. The chain uses TRBV7-7 and TRBJ2-1, with unresolved D. CDR1 and CDR2 from the germline V gene are SSHAT and FNYEAQ (reference sequence). The length of the CDR3 is 15 residues. Written as DNA, the CDR3 is TGTGCTAGCAGCACGAATATAGGAAACTACAATGAGCAGTTCTTC. Translation: CASSTNIGNYNEQFF.

In the case of this clonotype: One base separates it from a far larger clone, so it is likely a read error. V is TRBV25-1 and J is TRBJ1-6, with 7 bases aligning to TRBD1. Germline CDR1 reads MGHDK; CDR2 reads SYGVNS. This CDR3 comprises 15 residues. CDR3: CASSESRQGLILILF. Here the CDR3 DNA reads TGTGCCAGCAGTGAATCCCGACAGGGATTAATACTGATACTCTTT.